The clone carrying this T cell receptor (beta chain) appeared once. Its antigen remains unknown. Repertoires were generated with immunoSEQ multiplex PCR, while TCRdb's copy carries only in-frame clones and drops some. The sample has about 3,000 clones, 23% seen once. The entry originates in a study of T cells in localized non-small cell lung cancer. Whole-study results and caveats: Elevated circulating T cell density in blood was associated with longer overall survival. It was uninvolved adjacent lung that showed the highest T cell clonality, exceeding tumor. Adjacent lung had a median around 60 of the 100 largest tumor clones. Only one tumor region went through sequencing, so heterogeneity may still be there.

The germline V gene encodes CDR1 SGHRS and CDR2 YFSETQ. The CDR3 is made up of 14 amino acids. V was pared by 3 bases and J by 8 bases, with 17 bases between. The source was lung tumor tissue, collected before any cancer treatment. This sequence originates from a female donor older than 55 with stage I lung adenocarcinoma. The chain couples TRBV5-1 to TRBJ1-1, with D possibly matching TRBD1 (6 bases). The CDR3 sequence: CASSWWGPDGEAFF. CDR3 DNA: TGCGCCAGCAGCTGGTGGGGGCCCGATGGGGAAGCTTTCTTT.